Presented here are 4 T cell receptor beta chains from one specimen sequenced in a study of T-cell memory formation after mild COVID-19. A single record per CDR3 protein comes from TCRdb applying MiXCR to the 5' RACE reads. Seen here are around 390,000 distinct CDR3 sequences, 15% to 20% observed once, and the top ten hold roughly 21%. Sequenced material: PBMCs or a T cell subset sorted from them (not recorded which). The receptor set was obtained from a man aged 18 to 29 who had mild COVID-19 (a few samples of this study predate the infection). Cell type and time point are not known.

The chain links TRBV6-2 or TRBV6-3 to TRBJ2-7; TRBD1 matches at 10 bases. This CDR3 is 16 amino acids long. V was pared by 0 bases and J by 5 bases, with 7 bases of the junction left unmatched. Looked up from germline, CDR1 is MNHEY and CDR2 is SVGEGT. CDR3 bases: TGTGCCAGCAGTTACTCGAGGGACAGGGGCTTTCACGAGCAGTACGTC. Translating it yields CASSYSRDRGFHEQYV.

This clonotype was seen only a few times. This rearrangement joins TRBV20-1 to TRBJ2-2; 7 bases line up with TRBD1. The CDR3 runs 15 residues. CDR1 is DFQATT and CDR2 is SNEGSKA in the germline V gene (reference sequence). Germline trimming cut 3 bases from V and 3 bases from J; bases unmatched to any gene: 7. The CDR3 sequence: CSASEGDRDTGELFF. Written as DNA, the CDR3 is TGCAGTGCTAGTGAGGGAGACAGGGACACCGGGGAGCTGTTTTTT.

The chain employs TRBV4-1 and TRBJ1-2; tentatively, D is TRBD1 (5 bases). The CDR3 runs to 13 residues. Deletions cut 0 bases from V and 9 bases from J, with 11 bases between. The germline V gene encodes CDR1 MGHRA and CDR2 YSYEKL. CDR3 loop: CASSQDMGDRYTF. The CDR3 DNA follows: TGCGCCAGCAGCCAAGATATGGGGGATCGCTACACCTTC.

The V call is TRBV12-3 or TRBV12-4, the J call TRBJ1-5; D is unclear. There are 11 residues in the CDR3. Trimming took off 7 bases at V and 4 bases at J, with 5 bases between the two ends. The CDR3 spells CASMRNQPQHF. The CDR3 nucleotides read TGTGCCAGCATGCGGAATCAGCCCCAGCATTTT.